A single T cell receptor (beta chain) is shown here with its context. This entry belongs to a study of blood T cell repertoires in COVID-19. Whole-study context: Sample material is recorded as cDNA or gDNA derived from T cells, B-cell-depleted T cells, or PBMCs.

V lost 3 bases to trimming and J lost 7 bases, with 8 bases between them. The CDR3 consists of 12 residues. Methods used by the authors: Cell counts per sample came from amplifying reference gene primers. Only in-frame clones appear in the TCRdb table, and some are missing; sequencing was by immunoSEQ multiplex PCR. V and J calls and clone size are those listed in that table; D and trimming were worked out from the DNA. The table includes approximately 260,000 clones, 88% detected once. Seattle participants joined during active infection and were tracked over time. Sequenced input: peripheral blood. This clonotype was sampled from a woman between 70 and 85 years old with COVID-19, enrolled during active disease. The chain carries TRBV12-3 or TRBV12-4 and TRBJ2-3; no clear D gene. In nucleotides, the CDR3 is TGTGCCAGCAGTTTTGAGGAGAATACGCAGTATTTT. Translation gives CASSFEENTQYF.